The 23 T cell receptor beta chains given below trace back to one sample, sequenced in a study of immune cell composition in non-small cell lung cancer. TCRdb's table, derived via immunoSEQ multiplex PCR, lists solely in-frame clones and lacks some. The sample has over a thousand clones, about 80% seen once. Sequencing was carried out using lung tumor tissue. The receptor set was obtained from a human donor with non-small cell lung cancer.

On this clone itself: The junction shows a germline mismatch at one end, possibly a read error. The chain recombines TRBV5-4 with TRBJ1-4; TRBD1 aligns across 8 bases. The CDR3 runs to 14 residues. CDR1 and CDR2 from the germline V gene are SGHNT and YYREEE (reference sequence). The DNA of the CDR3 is TGCGCCAGCAGCCAGGACAGGGCTAATGAAAAACTGTTTTTT. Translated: CASSQDRANEKLFF.

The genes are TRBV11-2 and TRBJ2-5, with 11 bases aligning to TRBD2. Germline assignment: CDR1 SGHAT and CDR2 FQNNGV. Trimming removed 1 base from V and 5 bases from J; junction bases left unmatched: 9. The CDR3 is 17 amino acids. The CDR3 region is CASSLGLAGGRRETQYF. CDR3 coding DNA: TGTGCCAGCAGCTTAGGATTAGCGGGGGGGCGCCGGGAGACCCAGTACTTC.

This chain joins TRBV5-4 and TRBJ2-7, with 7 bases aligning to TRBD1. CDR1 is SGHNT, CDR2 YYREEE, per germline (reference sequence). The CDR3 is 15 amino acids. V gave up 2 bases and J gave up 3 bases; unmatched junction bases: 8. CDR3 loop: CASSFNPGGSYEQYF. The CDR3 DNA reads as TGTGCCAGCAGCTTCAATCCAGGGGGTAGCTACGAGCAGTACTTC. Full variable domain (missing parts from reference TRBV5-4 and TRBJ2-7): ETGVTQSPTHLIKTRGQQVTLRCSSQSGHNTVSWYQQALGQGPQFIFQYYREEENGRGNFPPRFSGLQFPNYSSELNVNALELDDSALYLCASSFNPGGSYEQYFGPGTRLTVT.

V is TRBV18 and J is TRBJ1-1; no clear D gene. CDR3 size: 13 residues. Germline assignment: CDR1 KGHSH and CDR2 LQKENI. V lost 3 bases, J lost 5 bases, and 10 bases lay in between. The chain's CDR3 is CASSPERGTEAFF. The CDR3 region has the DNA TGTGCCAGCTCACCCGAGAGAGGTACTGAAGCTTTCTTT.

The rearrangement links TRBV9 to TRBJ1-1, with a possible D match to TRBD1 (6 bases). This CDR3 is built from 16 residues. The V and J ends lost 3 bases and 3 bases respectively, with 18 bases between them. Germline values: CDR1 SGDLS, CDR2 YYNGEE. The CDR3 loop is CASSAYRDPQDTEAFF. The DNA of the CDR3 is TGTGCCAGCAGCGCCTACAGGGATCCCCAAGACACTGAAGCTTTCTTT.

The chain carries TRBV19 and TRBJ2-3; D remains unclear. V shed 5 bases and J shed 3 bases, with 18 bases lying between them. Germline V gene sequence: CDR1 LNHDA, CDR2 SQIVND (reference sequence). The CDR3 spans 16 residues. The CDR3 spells CASSLSMSAETDTQYF. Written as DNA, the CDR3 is TGTGCCAGTAGTCTCTCGATGTCCGCAGAAACAGATACGCAGTATTTT.

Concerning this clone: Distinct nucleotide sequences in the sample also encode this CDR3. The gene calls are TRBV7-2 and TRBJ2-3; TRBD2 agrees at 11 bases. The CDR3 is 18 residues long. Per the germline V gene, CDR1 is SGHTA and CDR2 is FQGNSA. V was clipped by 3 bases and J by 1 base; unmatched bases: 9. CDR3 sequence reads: CASSLTLAGGLGTDTQYF. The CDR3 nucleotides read TGTGCCAGCAGCTTGACCTTAGCGGGGGGGCTTGGCACAGATACGCAGTATTTT. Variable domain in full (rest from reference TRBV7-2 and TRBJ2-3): GAGVSQSPSNKVTEKGKDVELRCDPISGHTALYWYRQSLGQGLEFLIYFQGNSAPDKSGLPSDRFSAERTGGSVSTLTIQRTQQEDSAVYLCASSLTLAGGLGTDTQYFGPGTRLTVL.

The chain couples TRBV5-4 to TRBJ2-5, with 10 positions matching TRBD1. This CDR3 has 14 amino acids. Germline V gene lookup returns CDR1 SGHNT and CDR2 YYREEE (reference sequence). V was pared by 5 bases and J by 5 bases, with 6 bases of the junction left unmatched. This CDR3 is CASSWDRGSETQYF. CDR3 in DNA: TGTGCCAGCAGTTGGGACAGGGGATCGGAGACCCAGTACTTC.

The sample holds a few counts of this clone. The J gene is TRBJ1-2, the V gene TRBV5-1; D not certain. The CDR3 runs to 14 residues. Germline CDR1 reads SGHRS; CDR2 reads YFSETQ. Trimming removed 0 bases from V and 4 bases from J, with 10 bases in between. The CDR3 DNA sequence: TGCGCCAGCAGCTTGGGCGACACGTCCTATGGCTACACCTTC. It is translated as CASSLGDTSYGYTF.

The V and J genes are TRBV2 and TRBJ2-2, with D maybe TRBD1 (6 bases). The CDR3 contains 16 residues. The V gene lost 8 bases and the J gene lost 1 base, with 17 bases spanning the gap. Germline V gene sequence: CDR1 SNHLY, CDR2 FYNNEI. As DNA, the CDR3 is TGTGCCAGCCACCTCCTAGTAGGGGGGAACACCGGGGAGCTGTTTTTT. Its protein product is CASHLLVGGNTGELFF.

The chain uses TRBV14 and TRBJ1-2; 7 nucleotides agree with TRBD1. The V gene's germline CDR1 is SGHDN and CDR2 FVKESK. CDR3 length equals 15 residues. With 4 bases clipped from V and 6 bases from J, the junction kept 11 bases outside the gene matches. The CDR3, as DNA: TGTGCCAGCAGCCGCTACCCACAGGGGATTGATGGCTACACCTTC. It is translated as CASSRYPQGIDGYTF.

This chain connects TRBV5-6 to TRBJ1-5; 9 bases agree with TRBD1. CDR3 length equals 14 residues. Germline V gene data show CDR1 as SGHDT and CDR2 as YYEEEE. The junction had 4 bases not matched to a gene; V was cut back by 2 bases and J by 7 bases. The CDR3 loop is CASSLQGAQQPQHF. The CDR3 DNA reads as TGTGCCAGCAGCTTACAGGGGGCACAGCAGCCCCAGCATTTT.

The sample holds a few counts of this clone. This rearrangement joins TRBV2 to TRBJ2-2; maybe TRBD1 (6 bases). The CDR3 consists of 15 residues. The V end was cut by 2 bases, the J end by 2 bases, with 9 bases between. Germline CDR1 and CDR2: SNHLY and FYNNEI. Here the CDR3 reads CASSETGQNTGELFF. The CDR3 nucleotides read TGTGCCAGCAGTGAAACAGGGCAAAACACCGGGGAGCTGTTTTTT.

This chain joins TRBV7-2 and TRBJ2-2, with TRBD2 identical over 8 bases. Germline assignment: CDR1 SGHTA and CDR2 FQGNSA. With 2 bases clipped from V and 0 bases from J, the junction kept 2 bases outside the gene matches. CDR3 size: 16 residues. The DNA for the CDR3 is TGTGCCAGCAGCTTACGGGGGGGCACGAACACCGGGGAGCTGTTTTTT. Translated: CASSLRGGTNTGELFF.

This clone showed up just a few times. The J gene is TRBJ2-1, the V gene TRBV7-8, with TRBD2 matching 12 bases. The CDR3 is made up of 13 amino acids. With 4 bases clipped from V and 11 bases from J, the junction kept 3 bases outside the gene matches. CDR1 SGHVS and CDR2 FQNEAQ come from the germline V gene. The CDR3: CASSSGLAGKQFF. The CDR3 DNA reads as TGTGCCAGCAGCTCGGGACTAGCGGGCAAGCAGTTCTTC.

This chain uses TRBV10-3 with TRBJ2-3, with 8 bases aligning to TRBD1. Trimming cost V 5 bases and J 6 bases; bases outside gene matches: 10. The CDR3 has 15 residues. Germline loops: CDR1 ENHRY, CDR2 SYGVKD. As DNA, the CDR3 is TGTGCCATCAGTCACGGACAGGGCCTCGGGGATACGCAGTATTTT. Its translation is CAISHGQGLGDTQYF.

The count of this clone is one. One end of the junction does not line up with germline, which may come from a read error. The CDR3 DNA follows: TGTGCTAGCAGCGTGAATAAACGGGGGGGGGAGACCCAGTACTTC. This gives the protein CASSVNKRGGETQYF. This chain connects TRBV7-7 to TRBJ2-5; 8 positions match TRBD2. Germline lookup yields CDR1 SSHAT and CDR2 FNYEAQ (reference sequence). The CDR3 length is 15 residues.

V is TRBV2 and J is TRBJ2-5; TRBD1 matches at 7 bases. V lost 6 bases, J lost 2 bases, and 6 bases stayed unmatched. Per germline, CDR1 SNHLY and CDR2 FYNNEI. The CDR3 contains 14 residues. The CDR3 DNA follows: TGTGCCAGCAGAGAGGACAGGTCTCAAGAGACCCAGTACTTC. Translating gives CASREDRSQETQYF.

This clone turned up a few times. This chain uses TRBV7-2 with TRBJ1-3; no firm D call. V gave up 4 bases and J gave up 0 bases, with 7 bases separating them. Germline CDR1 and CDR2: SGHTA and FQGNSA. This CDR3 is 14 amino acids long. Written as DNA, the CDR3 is TGTGCCAGCAGCTCCTACAGCTCTGGAAACACCATATATTTT. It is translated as CASSSYSSGNTIYF.

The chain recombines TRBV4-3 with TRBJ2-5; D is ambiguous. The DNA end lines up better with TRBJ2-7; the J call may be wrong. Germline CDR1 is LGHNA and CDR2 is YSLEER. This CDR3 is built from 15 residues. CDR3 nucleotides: TGCGCCAGCAGCCAAGATTATCCAGGTGGCTACGAGCAGTACTTC. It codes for CASSQDYPGGYEQYF.

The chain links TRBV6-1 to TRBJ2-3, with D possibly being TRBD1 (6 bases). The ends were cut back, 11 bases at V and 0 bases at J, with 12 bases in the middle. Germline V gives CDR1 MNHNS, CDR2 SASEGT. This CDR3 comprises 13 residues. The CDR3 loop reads CARGGTSTDTQYF. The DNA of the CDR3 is TGTGCCCGAGGGGGTACTAGCACAGATACGCAGTATTTT.

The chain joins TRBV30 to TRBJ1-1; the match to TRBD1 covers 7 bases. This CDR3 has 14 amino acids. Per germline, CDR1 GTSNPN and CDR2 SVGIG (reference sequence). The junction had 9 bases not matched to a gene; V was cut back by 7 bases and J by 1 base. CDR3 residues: CAYYTGTANTEAFF. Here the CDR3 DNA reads TGTGCCTACTATACCGGGACAGCGAACACTGAAGCTTTCTTT.

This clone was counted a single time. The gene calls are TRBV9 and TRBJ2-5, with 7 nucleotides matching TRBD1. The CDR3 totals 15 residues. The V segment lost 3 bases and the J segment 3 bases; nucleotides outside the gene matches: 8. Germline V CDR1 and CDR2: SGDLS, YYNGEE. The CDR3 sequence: CASSAAGGLEETQYF. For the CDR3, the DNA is TGTGCCAGCAGCGCTGCAGGGGGTCTTGAAGAGACCCAGTACTTC.